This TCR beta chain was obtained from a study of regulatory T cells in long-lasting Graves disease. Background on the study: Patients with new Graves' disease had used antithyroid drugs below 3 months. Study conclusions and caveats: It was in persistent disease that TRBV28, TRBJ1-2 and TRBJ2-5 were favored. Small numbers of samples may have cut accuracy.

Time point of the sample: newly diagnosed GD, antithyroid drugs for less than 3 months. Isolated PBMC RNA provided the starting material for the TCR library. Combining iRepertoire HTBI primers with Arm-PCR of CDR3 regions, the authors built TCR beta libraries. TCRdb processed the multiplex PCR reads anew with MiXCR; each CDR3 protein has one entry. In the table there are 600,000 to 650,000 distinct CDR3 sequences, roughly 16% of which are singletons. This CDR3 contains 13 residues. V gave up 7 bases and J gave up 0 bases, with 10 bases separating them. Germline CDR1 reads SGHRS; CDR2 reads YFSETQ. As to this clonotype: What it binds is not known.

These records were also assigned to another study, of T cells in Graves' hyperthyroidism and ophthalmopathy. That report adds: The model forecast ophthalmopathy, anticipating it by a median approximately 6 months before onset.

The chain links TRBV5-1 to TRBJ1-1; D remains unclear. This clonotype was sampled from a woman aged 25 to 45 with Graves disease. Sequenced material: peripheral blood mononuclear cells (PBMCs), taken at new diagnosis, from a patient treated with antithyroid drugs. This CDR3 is CASGSGMNTEAFF. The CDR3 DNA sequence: TGCGCCAGCGGATCGGGCATGAACACTGAAGCTTTCTTT.